This T cell receptor beta chain was sequenced in a study of T cell changes during pregnancy in multiple sclerosis. Sequencing used immunoSEQ multiplex PCR; TCRdb keeps in-frame clones, though not all of them. The table shows roughly 75,000 clones, with approximately 89% occurring only once. Germline values: CDR1 MNHEY, CDR2 SVGAGI. V lost 0 bases and J 5 bases, leaving 14 bases between the germline ends. The length of the CDR3 is 15 residues. The gene calls are TRBV6-5 and TRBJ2-7; tentatively, D is TRBD1 (5 bases). Sequencing was performed on peripheral blood, taken before pregnancy. The sequence was collected from a female donor with multiple sclerosis, enrolled in a pregnancy study. The CDR3 loop reads CASSYSTSLRDEQYF. The DNA for the CDR3 is TGTGCCAGCAGTTACTCGACGTCCCTCAGGGACGAGCAGTACTTC.